This is a list of T cell receptor beta chains from one sample in a study of regulatory T cells in long-lasting Graves disease. One entry per CDR3 protein, called by TCRdb with MiXCR from the multiplex PCR reads. Of 400,000 to 500,000 distinct CDR3 sequences in the sample, 12% to 15% were seen once. These data also featured in a second study, about T cells in Graves' hyperthyroidism and ophthalmopathy.

The starting material was peripheral blood mononuclear cells (PBMCs), obtained at new diagnosis, from a patient treated with antithyroid drugs. The receptors shown here come from a woman in her forties or fifties with Graves disease. The CDR3 runs from the conserved cysteine through the conserved F or W. Each record gives: J gene, clone size, V gene, D gene, CDR3 protein, CDR3 DNA. D genes are given only for firm matches. The size field is filled for only some rows; it gives once, few, many or a size class.

>TRBJ1-5|many|TRBV28|TRBD1
CASSLEGRGNQPQHF
TGTGCCAGCAGCTTAGAGGGCAGGGGGAATCAGCCCCAGCATTTT
>TRBJ2-2|many|TRBV28|NA
CASRILTRNTGELFF
TGTGCCAGCAGGATCTTGACGAGAAACACCGGGGAGCTGTTTTTT
>TRBJ1-5|many|TRBV24-1|NA
CATSREGEEQPQHF
TGTGCCACCAGTCGGGAGGGGGAGGAGCAGCCCCAGCATTTT
>TRBJ1-1|few|TRBV7-6|NA
CASSAETAGVEAFF
TGTGCCAGCAGCGCCGAAACCGCTGGGGTTGAAGCTTTCTTT
>TRBJ1-5|many|TRBV12-3/TRBV12-4|NA
CASRDGNQPQHF
TGTGCCAGCCGGGACGGCAATCAGCCCCAGCATTTT
>TRBJ2-1|NA|TRBV12-3/TRBV12-4|TRBD2
CASRITGTRDNEQFF
TGTGCCAGCAGGATAACCGGGACTAGGGACAATGAGCAGTTCTTC
>TRBJ2-3|many|TRBV2|NA
CASREGDLTDTQYF
TGTGCCAGCAGGGAGGGGGATCTCACAGATACGCAGTATTTT
>TRBJ2-5|NA|TRBV4-1|NA
CASSQVLASPETQYF
TGCGCCAGCAGCCAAGTCTTGGCTTCTCCAGAGACCCAGTACTTC
>TRBJ2-1|many|TRBV6-1|NA
CASREGTASYNEQFF
TGTGCCAGCAGAGAGGGGACGGCTTCCTACAATGAGCAGTTCTTC
>TRBJ1-5|many|TRBV20-1|NA
CSARAPHYSNQPQHF
TGCAGTGCTAGAGCTCCACATTATAGCAATCAGCCCCAGCATTTT
>TRBJ2-5|NA|TRBV20-1|TRBD2
CSVSSGMVETQYF
TGCAGTGTTAGTAGCGGGATGGTCGAGACCCAGTACTTC
>TRBJ1-5|few|TRBV3-1|NA
CASSQMTGDQPQHF
TGTGCCAGCAGCCAAATGACAGGAGATCAGCCCCAGCATTTT
>TRBJ2-7|many|TRBV27|NA
CASSGVLGGEKQYF
TGTGCCAGCAGTGGAGTCCTCGGAGGTGAGAAGCAGTACTTC
>TRBJ2-3|many|TRBV7-8|TRBD2
CASSNVGLAGVSARDTQYF
TGTGCCAGCAGCAACGTGGGACTAGCGGGAGTCTCGGCGAGGGATACGCAGTATTTT
>TRBJ1-5|many|TRBV28|NA
CASSFSGVGRYSNQPQHF
TGTGCCAGCAGTTTCTCGGGTGTCGGAAGATATAGCAATCAGCCCCAGCATTTT
>TRBJ2-3|many|TRBV27|NA
CASRVGSTDTQYF
TGTGCCAGCAGGGTGGGTAGCACAGATACGCAGTATTTT
>TRBJ2-1|many|TRBV6-1|TRBD1
CAVETGTGKNEQFF
TGTGCCGTAGAAACCGGGACAGGGAAGAATGAGCAGTTCTTC
>TRBJ2-1|few|TRBV5-1|TRBD2
CASSWGGAYNEQFF
TGCGCCAGCAGCTGGGGGGGGGCCTACAATGAGCAGTTCTTC
>TRBJ1-1|few|TRBV19|TRBD1
CASSVQGAATEAFF
TGTGCCAGTAGTGTTCAGGGGGCAGCAACTGAAGCTTTCTTT
>TRBJ2-5|many|TRBV5-4|TRBD1
CASSSAQGAKETQYF
TGTGCCAGCAGCTCGGCACAGGGGGCGAAAGAGACCCAGTACTTC
>TRBJ2-7|many|TRBV20-1|TRBD2
CSARDVILAGTYEQYF
TGCAGTGCTAGAGATGTAATACTAGCGGGGACCTACGAGCAGTACTTC
>TRBJ1-5|many|TRBV28|NA
CASSLHGDSNQPQHF
TGTGCCAGCAGTTTGCACGGAGATAGCAATCAGCCCCAGCATTTT
>TRBJ1-1|many|TRBV6-1|TRBD1
CASSRGGYENTEAFF
TGTGCCAGCTCGAGAGGGGGCTACGAGAACACTGAAGCTTTCTTT
>TRBJ1-4|many|TRBV6-5|NA
CASSYSGSPAATNEKLFF
TGTGCCAGCAGTTACTCAGGAAGTCCCGCTGCAACTAATGAAAAACTGTTTTTT
>TRBJ1-2|many|TRBV5-8|NA
CASSMDGEDGYTF
TGTGCCAGCAGCATGGACGGGGAGGACGGCTACACCTTC
>TRBJ2-3|many|TRBV7-2|NA
CASSLGLNTDTQYF
TGTGCCAGCAGCTTGGGTCTAAACACAGATACGCAGTATTTT
>TRBJ2-7|once|TRBV4-1|TRBD1
CASRAAGQGSYEQYF
TGCGCCAGCAGGGCCGCGGGACAGGGCTCCTACGAGCAGTACTTC
>TRBJ1-5|many|TRBV20-1|NA
CSAMRASNQPQHF
TGCAGTGCTATGAGGGCTAGCAATCAGCCCCAGCATTTT
>TRBJ2-3|many|TRBV7-6|NA
CASSFGGYTDTQYF
TGTGCCAGCAGCTTCGGCGGTTACACAGATACGCAGTATTTT
>TRBJ2-1|many|TRBV27|TRBD2
CASSLGLAGYNEQFF
TGTGCCAGCAGCTTAGGACTAGCGGGTTACAATGAGCAGTTCTTC
>TRBJ1-2|NA|TRBV19|NA
CASSADGYYGYTF
TGTGCCAGTAGTGCGGACGGGTACTATGGCTACACCTTC
>TRBJ1-1|NA|TRBV7-3|NA
CASSPLLPPTEAFF
TGTGCCAGCAGCCCCCTTCTTCCTCCCACTGAAGCTTTCTTT
>TRBJ2-7|many|TRBV7-8|NA
CASSLQGPPYEQYF
TGTGCCAGCAGCTTACAAGGGCCCCCCTACGAGCAGTACTTC
>TRBJ2-5|many|TRBV7-9|NA
CASSLLSGARETQYF
TGTGCCAGCAGCTTATTAAGCGGTGCTCGGGAGACCCAGTACTTC
>TRBJ2-3|few|TRBV2|TRBD2
CASSERLAGGPDTQYF
TGTGCCAGCAGTGAACGTCTAGCGGGAGGGCCAGATACGCAGTATTTT
>TRBJ1-2|many|TRBV7-2|NA
CASSLKGTGATYGYTF
TGTGCCAGCAGCTTAAAGGGGACGGGGGCGACGTATGGCTACACCTTC
>TRBJ2-7|few|TRBV18|TRBD2
CASSRGTSGDEQYF
TGTGCCAGCTCACGAGGGACTAGCGGGGACGAGCAGTACTTC
>TRBJ1-3|few|TRBV6-1|NA
CASSEPFSRNTIYF
TGTGCCAGCAGTGAACCATTTTCGCGAAACACCATATATTTT
>TRBJ2-1|NA|TRBV5-1|TRBD2
CASSLVGRLAGVDEQFF
TGCGCCAGCAGCTTGGTCGGGCGGCTAGCGGGCGTCGATGAGCAGTTCTTC
>TRBJ2-2|many|TRBV28|NA
CASRWGSPVTGELFF
TGTGCCAGCAGGTGGGGCAGTCCCGTAACCGGGGAGCTGTTTTTT
>TRBJ1-1|many|TRBV10-2|TRBD1
CASRDRAGNTEAFF
TGCGCCAGCAGGGACAGGGCAGGGAACACTGAAGCTTTCTTT
>TRBJ1-5|NA|TRBV4-2|NA
CASSQDPRDGNQPQHF
TGTGCCAGCAGCCAAGATCCAAGGGACGGCAATCAGCCCCAGCATTTT
>TRBJ2-1|many|TRBV5-1|TRBD1
CASSLVQGANEQFF
TGCGCCAGCAGCTTGGTACAGGGGGCGAACGAGCAGTTCTTC
>TRBJ1-5|NA|TRBV4-1|NA
CASSQEVGARPQHF
TGCGCCAGCAGCCAAGAGGTAGGAGCGAGGCCCCAGCATTTT
>TRBJ1-3|few|TRBV30|NA
CACGTQGNTIYF
TGTGCCTGCGGGACACAGGGAAACACCATATATTTT
>TRBJ1-1|many|TRBV30|NA
CAWRETDMNTEAFF
TGTGCCTGGAGGGAGACGGACATGAACACTGAAGCTTTCTTT
>TRBJ2-7|many|TRBV27|NA
CASRTIRGVSYEQYF
TGTGCCAGCAGGACCATAAGAGGGGTCTCCTACGAGCAGTACTTC
>TRBJ2-1|many|TRBV12-3/TRBV12-4|TRBD1
CASSFVRGTGDNEQFF
TGTGCCAGCAGTTTCGTTCGCGGGACAGGCGACAATGAGCAGTTCTTC
>TRBJ2-3|many|TRBV10-3|NA
CAIKASDTDTQYF
TGTGCCATCAAGGCTAGCGACACAGATACGCAGTATTTT
>TRBJ2-7|many|TRBV6-1|NA
CASGRVGSYEQYF
TGTGCCAGCGGAAGAGTGGGGTCCTACGAGCAGTACTTC
>TRBJ2-5|many|TRBV28|NA
CASSGGQETQYF
TGTGCCAGCAGCGGCGGACAAGAGACCCAGTACTTC
>TRBJ1-1|many|TRBV11-3|NA
CASSLGGGAEAFF
TGTGCCAGCAGCTTAGGAGGTGGTGCTGAAGCTTTCTTT
>TRBJ2-1|few|TRBV7-2|TRBD2
CASSLGFRSGRTYNEQFF
TGTGCCAGCAGCTTAGGGTTCCGCAGCGGGAGGACGTACAATGAGCAGTTCTTC
>TRBJ2-3|NA|TRBV6-2/TRBV6-3|TRBD2
CASKRAGASGPTDTQYF
TGTGCCAGCAAACGGGCTGGGGCTAGCGGACCCACAGATACGCAGTATTTT